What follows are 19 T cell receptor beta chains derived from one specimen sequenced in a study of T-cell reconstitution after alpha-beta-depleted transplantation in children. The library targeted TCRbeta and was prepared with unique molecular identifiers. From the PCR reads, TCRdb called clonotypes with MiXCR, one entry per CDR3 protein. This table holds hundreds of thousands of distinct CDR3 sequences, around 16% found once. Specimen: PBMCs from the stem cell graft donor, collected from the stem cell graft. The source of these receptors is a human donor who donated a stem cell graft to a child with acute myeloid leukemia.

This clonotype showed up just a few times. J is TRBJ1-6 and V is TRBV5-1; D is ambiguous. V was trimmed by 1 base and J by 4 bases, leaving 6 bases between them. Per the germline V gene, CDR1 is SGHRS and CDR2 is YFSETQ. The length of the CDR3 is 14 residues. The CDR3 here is CASSLSGYNSPLHF. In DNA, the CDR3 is TGCGCCAGCAGCTTGTCTGGGTATAATTCACCCCTCCACTTT.

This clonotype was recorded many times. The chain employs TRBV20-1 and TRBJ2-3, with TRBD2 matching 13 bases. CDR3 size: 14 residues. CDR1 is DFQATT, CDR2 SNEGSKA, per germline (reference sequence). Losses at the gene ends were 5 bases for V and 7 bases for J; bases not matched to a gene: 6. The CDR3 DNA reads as TGCAGTGCTGCCACTAGCGGGGGGGTAAATACGCAGTATTTT. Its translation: CSAATSGGVNTQYF.

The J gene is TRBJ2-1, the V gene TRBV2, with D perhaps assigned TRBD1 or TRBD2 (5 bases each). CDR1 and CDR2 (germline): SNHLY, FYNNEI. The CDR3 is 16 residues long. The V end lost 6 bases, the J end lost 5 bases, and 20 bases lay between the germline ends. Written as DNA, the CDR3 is TGTGCCAGCAGCGAGGGGATACGGTATCTCGACAATGAGCAGTTCTTC. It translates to CASSEGIRYLDNEQFF.

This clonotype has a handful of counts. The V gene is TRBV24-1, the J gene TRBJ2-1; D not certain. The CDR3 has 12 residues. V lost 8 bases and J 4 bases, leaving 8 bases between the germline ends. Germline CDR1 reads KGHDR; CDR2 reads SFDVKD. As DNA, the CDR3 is TGTGCCACCAATGGGCCTTACAATGAGCAGTTCTTC. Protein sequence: CATNGPYNEQFF.

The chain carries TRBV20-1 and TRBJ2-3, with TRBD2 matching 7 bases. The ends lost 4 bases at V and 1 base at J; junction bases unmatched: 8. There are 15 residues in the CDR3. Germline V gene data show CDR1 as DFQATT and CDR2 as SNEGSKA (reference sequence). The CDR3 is CSANSRLAGTDTQYF. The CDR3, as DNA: TGCAGTGCTAATAGCCGACTAGCTGGCACAGATACGCAGTATTTT.

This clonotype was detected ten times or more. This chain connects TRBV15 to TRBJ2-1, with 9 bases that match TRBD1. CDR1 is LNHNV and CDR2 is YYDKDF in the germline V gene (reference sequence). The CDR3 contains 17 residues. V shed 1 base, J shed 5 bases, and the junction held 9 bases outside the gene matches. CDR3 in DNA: TGTGCCACCAGCAGAGGCTCAGGGACAGGGCGCCACAATGAGCAGTTCTTC. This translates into CATSRGSGTGRHNEQFF.

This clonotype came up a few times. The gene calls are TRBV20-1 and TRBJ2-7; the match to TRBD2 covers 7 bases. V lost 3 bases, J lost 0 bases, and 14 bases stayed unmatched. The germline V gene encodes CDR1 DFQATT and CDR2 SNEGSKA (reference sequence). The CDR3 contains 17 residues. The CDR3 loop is CSASGSRAGITSYEQYF. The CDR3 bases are TGCAGTGCTAGTGGATCCCGAGCGGGGATCACCTCCTACGAGCAGTACTTC.

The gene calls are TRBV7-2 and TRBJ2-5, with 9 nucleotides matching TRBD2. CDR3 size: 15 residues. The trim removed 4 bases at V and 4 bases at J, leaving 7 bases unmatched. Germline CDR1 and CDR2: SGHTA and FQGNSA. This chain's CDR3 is CASSSTRTSVETQYF. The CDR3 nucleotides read TGTGCCAGCAGCTCCACGCGGACTAGCGTAGAGACCCAGTACTTC.

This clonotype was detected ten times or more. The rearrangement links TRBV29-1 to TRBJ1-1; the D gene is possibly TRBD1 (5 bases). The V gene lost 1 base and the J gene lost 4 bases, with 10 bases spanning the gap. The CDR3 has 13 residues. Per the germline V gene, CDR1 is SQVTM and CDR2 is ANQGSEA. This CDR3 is CSVEGGVSTEAFF. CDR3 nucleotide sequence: TGCAGCGTTGAAGGGGGGGTCTCCACTGAAGCTTTCTTT. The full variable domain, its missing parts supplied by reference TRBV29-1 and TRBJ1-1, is SAVISQKPSRDICQRGTSLTIQCQVDSQVTMMFWYRQQPGQSLTLIATANQGSEATYESGFVIDKFPISRPNLTFSTLTVSNMSPEDSSIYLCSVEGGVSTEAFFGQGTRLTVV.

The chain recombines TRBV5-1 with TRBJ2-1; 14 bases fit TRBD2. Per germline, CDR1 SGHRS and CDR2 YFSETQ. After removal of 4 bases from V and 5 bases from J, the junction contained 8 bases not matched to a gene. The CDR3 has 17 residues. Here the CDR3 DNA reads TGCGCCAGCAGCCCGGGACTAGCGGGGGCCGTAAACAATGAGCAGTTCTTC. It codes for CASSPGLAGAVNNEQFF.

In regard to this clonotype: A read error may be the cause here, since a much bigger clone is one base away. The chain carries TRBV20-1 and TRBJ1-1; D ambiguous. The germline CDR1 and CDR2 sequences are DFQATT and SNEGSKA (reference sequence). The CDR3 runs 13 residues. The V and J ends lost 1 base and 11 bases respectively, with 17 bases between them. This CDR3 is CSARGVRLSWAFF. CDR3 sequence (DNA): TGCAGTGCTAGAGGAGTACGCTTGAGTTGGGCTTTCTTT.

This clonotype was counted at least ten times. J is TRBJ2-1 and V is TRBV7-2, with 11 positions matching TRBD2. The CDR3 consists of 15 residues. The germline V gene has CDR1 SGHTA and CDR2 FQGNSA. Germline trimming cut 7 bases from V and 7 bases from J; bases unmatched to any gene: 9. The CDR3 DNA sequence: TGTGCCAGCACCATCGTAGCGGGGGGGCGGAATGAGCAGTTCTTC. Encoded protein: CASTIVAGGRNEQFF.

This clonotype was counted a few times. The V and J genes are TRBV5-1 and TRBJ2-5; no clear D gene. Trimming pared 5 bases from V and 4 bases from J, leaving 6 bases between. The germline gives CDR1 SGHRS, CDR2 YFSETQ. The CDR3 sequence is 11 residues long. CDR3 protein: CASRTGETQYF. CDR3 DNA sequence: TGCGCCAGCAGAACGGGAGAGACCCAGTACTTC.

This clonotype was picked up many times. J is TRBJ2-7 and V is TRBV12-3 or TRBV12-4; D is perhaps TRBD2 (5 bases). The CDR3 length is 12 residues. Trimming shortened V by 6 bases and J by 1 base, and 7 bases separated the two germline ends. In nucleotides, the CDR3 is TGTGCCAGCAGCCGCGGGTCCTACGAGCAGTACTTC. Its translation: CASSRGSYEQYF.

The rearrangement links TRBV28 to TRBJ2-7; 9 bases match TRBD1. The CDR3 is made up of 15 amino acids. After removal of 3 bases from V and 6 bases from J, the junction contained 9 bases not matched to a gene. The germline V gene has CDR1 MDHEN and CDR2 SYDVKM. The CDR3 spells CASSFPGQGSPEQYF. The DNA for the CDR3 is TGTGCCAGCAGTTTCCCGGGACAGGGTTCCCCCGAGCAGTACTTC. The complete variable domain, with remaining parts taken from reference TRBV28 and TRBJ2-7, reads DVKVTQSSRYLVKRTGEKVFLECVQDMDHENMFWYRQDPGLGLRLIYFSYDVKMKEKGDIPEGYSVSREKKERFSLILESASTNQTSMYLCASSFPGQGSPEQYFGPGTRLTVT.

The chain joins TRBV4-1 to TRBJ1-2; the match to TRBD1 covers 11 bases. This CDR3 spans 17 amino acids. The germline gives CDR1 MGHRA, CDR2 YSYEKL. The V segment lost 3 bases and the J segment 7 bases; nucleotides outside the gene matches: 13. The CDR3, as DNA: TGCGCCAGCAGCCAGGGGGGGACAGGGGGATCAGTACGTGGCTACACCTTC. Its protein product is CASSQGGTGGSVRGYTF.

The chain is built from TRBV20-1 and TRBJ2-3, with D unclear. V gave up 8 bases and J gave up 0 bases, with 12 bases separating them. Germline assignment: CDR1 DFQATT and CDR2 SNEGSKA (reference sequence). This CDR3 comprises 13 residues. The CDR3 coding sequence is TGCAGTTCACAGCCTTCTAGCACAGATACGCAGTATTTT. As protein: CSSQPSSTDTQYF.

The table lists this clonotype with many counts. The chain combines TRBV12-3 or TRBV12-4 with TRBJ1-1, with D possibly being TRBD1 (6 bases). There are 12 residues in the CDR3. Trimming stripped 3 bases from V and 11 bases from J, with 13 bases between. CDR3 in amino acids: CASSFRGYGAFF. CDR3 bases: TGTGCCAGCAGTTTTAGGGGGTACGGGGCTTTCTTT.

The DNA of the CDR3 is TGCGCCAGCAGTGAGCCCACCAGCTCCTATAATTCACCCCTCCACTTT. Translating gives CASSEPTSSYNSPLHF. The chain combines TRBV10-2 with TRBJ1-6; D unclear. The germline gives CDR1 WSHSY, CDR2 SAAADI. The germline V and J ends were trimmed by 2 bases and 0 bases, with 8 bases remaining between them. The CDR3 is 16 amino acids.